The T cell receptor (beta chain) under discussion was sequenced for a study of siplizumab effects on memory and regulatory T cells. In the case of this clone: The antigen remains unidentified.

TCRdb's table, derived via immunoSEQ multiplex PCR, lists solely in-frame clones and lacks some. The sample comprises about 100,000 clones, over 90% of which are singletons, and approximately 1.3% rests with the top ten. Germline V CDR1 and CDR2: MNHNS, SASEGT. The V gene end was trimmed by 6 bases and the J gene end by 5 bases; junction bases not matched to a gene: 8. The CDR3 is 15 residues long. Findings of the study overall: Naive T cells looked more diverse than memory cells and looked like major alloresponse contributors.

The sequence was collected from a human donor in good health. The source material was non-Treg CD4+ T cells sorted from blood. The chain joins TRBV6-1 to TRBJ2-2; 8 bases map to TRBD1. CDR3 residues: CASSESGGRTGELFF. The CDR3, as DNA: TGTGCCAGCAGCGAGTCAGGGGGCCGGACCGGGGAGCTGTTTTTT.